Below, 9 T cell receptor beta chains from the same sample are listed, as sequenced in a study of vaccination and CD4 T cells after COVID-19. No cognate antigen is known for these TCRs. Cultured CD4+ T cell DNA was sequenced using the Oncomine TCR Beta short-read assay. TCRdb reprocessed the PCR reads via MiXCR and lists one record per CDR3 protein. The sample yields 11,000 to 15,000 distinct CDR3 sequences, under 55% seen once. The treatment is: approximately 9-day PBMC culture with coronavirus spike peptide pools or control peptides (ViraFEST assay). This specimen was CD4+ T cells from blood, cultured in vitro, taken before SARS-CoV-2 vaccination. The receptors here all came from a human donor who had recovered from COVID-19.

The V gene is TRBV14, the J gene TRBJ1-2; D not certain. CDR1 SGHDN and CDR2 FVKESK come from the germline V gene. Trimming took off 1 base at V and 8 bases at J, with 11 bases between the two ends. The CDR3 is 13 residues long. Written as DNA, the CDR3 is TGTGCCAGCAGCCAAGGGTTAGGGTTGGGCTACACCTTC. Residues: CASSQGLGLGYTF.

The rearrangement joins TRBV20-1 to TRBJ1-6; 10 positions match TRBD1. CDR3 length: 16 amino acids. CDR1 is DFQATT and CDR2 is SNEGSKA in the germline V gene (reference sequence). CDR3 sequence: CSVGWDRGAYNSPLHF. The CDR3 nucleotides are TGCAGCGTCGGATGGGACAGGGGAGCCTATAATTCACCCCTCCACTTT.

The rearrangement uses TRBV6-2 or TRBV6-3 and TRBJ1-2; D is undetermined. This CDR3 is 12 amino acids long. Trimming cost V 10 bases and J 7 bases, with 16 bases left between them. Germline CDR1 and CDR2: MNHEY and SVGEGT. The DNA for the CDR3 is TGTGCCACCATGTGGTCTCAGCGTGGCTACACCTTC. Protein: CATMWSQRGYTF.

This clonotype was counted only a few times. CDR3 region: CSASGDSEKLFF. DNA of the CDR3: TGCAGCGCCAGTGGGGACAGTGAAAAACTGTTTTTT. V and J are TRBV20-1 and TRBJ1-4; 7 bases fit TRBD1. This CDR3 comprises 12 residues. In germline, CDR1 is DFQATT, CDR2 SNEGSKA (reference sequence).

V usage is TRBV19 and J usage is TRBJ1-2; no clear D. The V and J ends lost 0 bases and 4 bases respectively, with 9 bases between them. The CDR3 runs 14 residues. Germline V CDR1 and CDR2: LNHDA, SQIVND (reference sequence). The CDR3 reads CASSIERAGYGYTF. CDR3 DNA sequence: TGTGCCAGTAGTATAGAAAGGGCCGGCTATGGCTACACCTTC. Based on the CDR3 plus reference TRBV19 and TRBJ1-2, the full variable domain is DGGITQSPKYLFRKEGQNVTLSCEQNLNHDAMYWYRQDPGQGLRLIYYSQIVNDFQKGDIAEGYSVSREKKESFPLTVTSAQKNPTAFYLCASSIERAGYGYTFGSGTRLTVV.

CDR3 in amino acids: CASSLTSQGTRSRPYGYTF. As DNA, the CDR3 is TGTGCCAGCAGCTTAACCTCACAGGGGACCCGGAGTAGGCCCTATGGCTACACCTTC. V and J are TRBV7-9 and TRBJ1-2, with 7 bases matching TRBD1. The CDR3 contains 19 residues. Trimming cost V 2 bases and J 4 bases; bases outside gene matches: 19. The germline V gene has CDR1 SEHNR and CDR2 FQNEAQ (reference sequence). Combining the CDR3 with reference TRBV7-9 and TRBJ1-2 gives the whole variable domain DTGVSQNPRHKITKRGQNVTFRCDPISEHNRLYWYRQTLGQGPEFLTYFQNEAQLEKSRLLSDRFSAERPKGSFSTLEIQRTEQGDSAMYLCASSLTSQGTRSRPYGYTFGSGTRLTVV.

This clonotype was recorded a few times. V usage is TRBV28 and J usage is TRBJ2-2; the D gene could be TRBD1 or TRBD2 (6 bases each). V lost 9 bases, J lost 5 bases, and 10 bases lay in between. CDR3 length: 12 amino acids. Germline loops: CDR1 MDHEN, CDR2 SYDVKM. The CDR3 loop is CASRRGTGELFF. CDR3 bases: TGTGCCAGTAGGAGGGGGACCGGGGAGCTGTTTTTT.

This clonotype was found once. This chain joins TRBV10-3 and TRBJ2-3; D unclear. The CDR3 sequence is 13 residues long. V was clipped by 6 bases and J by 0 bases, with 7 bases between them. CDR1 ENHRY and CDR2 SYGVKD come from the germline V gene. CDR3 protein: CAIRVLSTDTQYF. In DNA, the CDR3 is TGTGCCATCAGGGTCCTTAGCACAGATACGCAGTATTTT.

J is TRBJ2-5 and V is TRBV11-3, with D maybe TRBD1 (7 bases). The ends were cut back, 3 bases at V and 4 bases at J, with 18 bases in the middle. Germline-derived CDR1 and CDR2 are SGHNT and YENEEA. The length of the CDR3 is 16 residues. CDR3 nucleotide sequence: TGTGCCAGCAGCTTTGGAGGGGGCGCCGGGCGAGAGACCCAGTACTTC. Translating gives CASSFGGGAGRETQYF.